One T cell receptor beta chain is described in this entry. Its antigen is unidentified. This entry is derived from a study of a mutant IDH1 vaccine in newly diagnosed glioma. Study context: Eight vaccine injections were given to patients in weeks 1, 3, 5, 7, 11, 15, 19 and 23. Beginning 4-6 weeks after radiotherapy alone, or with temozolomide cycles, vaccination took place. Former treatment meant radiotherapy, temozolomide, or both; the majority had gotten both.

Time point in this sample: week 11, during vaccination. Vaccination comprised doses that each held 300 ug of mutant IDH1 20-mer peptide, plus topical imiquimod. The table came from immunoSEQ multiplex PCR; TCRdb's copy has only in-frame clones and leaves some out. The sample lists 50,000 to 75,000 clones; around 80% were seen once. Notes on the study in general: The vaccine induced immune responses, and these occurred in 93.3% of patients.

V was cut by 7 bases and J by 6 bases, with 9 bases left in between. Per the germline V gene, CDR1 is SNHLY and CDR2 is FYNNEI. This CDR3 has 11 amino acids. The sequence derives from a man aged 50-60 years with glioma. The J gene is TRBJ1-2, the V gene TRBV2; D not resolved. The specimen was PBMCs, collected from a glioma patient whose treatment included an IDH1 peptide vaccine. The CDR3 loop is CASIFGHGYTF. DNA for the CDR3: TGTGCCAGCATTTTTGGGCATGGCTACACCTTC. The whole variable domain, remainder taken from reference TRBV2 and TRBJ1-2, is EPEVTQTPSHQVTQMGQEVILRCVPISNHLYFYWYRQILGQKVEFLVSFYNNEISEKSEIFDDQFSVERPDGSNFTLKIRSTKLEDSAMYFCASIFGHGYTFGSGTRLTVV.